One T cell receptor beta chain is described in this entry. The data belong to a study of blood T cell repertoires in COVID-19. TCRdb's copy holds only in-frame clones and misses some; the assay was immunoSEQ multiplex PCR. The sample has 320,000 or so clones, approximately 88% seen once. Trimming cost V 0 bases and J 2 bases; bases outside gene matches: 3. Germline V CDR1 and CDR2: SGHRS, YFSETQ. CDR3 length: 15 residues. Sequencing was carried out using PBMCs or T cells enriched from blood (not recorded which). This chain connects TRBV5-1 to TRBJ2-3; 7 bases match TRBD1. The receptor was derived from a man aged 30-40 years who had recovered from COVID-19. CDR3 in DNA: TGCGCCAGCAGCTTGGCCGGGACAGTCACAGATACGCAGTATTTT. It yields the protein CASSLAGTVTDTQYF.